This T cell receptor (beta chain) was observed in a study of response to subunit inactivated influenza vaccine (dated by TCRdb to the late 2010s). Context from the whole study: Deep quantitative T cell receptor repertoire profiling was used in the study to track responses to a trivalent subunit inactivated influenza vaccine. Summary of the overall study and its limitations: The authors suggested that each seasonal influenza vaccination may recruit only a limited number of new T cells.

Library method: RT-PCR. TCRdb names Illumina HiSeq 2500 as the instrument used. TCRdb reprocessing: public reads trimmed at Q25 with fastp, clones called with MiXCR, in-frame beta chains kept. Each CDR3 protein gets just one entry, which takes the most common genes and DNA from the rows behind it. The sample table contains some 520,000 distinct CDR3 sequences; only one count was recorded for 15% to 20% of them. Of the sample, around 3% falls within the top ten clones. At the junction V is shortened by 3 bases and J by 0 bases, with 17 bases in between. CDR1 and CDR2 are drawn from the germline V gene (reference sequence): DFQATT, SNEGSKA. The CDR3, from cysteine to phenylalanine, totals 16 residues. The DNA shown is the 48-base CDR3, in frame from base 1. This clonotype was detected a few times. The clone's antigen remains unknown. It has no much larger one-base neighbor in the sample; base qualities were not kept.

The specimen comprised CD4+ T cells sorted from PBMCs, sampled around 25 months after vaccination. This TCR came from a man between 50 and 69 years old who received an inactivated influenza vaccine. Donor details come from another sample of the same person, matched by shared clones. The V and J segments used are TRBV20-1 and TRBJ1-1; the best D guess is TRBD1, with 5 bases matching. Here is the DNA: TGCAGTGCTAGTGGGATTACAGGTTCCATGAACACTGAAGCTTTCTTT. The encoded protein is CSASGITGSMNTEAFF.